The 32 T cell receptor beta chains presented below share a single source sample, sequenced in a study of response to subunit inactivated influenza vaccine. In TCRdb, the RT-PCR reads were re-called with MiXCR into one record per CDR3 protein. The top ten clones hold 11% of a sample with about 180,000 distinct CDR3 sequences, around 8.8% of them seen once. Sequences were derived from non-naive T cells sorted from PBMCs, sampled on the day of vaccination. The receptors derive from a man aged 50 to 59 who received an inactivated influenza vaccine.

This clonotype has only a few counts. The V and J genes are TRBV20-1 and TRBJ2-3, with 8 bases aligning to TRBD1. J was trimmed by 4 bases and V by 0 bases; bases with no gene match: 6. CDR1 DFQATT and CDR2 SNEGSKA come from the germline V gene (reference sequence). This CDR3 spans 15 amino acids. CDR3 in DNA: TGCAGTGCTAGAGATGGGCAGGGGGCGTCAGATACGCAGTATTTT. This sequence encodes CSARDGQGASDTQYF.

This clonotype has just one count. The gene calls are TRBV7-8 and TRBJ2-2; D is undetermined. CDR3 length: 16 residues. Germline V gene sequence: CDR1 SGHVS, CDR2 FQNEAQ. V lost 3 bases and J lost 1, with 12 bases in between. The CDR3 bases are TGTGCCAGCAGCTTCGCCGTAGGCCTGAACACCGGGGAGCTGTTTTTT. Protein: CASSFAVGLNTGELFF. Full variable domain (rest looked up from reference TRBV7-8 and TRBJ2-2): GAGVSQSPRYKVAKRGQDVALRCDPISGHVSLFWYQQALGQGPEFLTYFQNEAQLDKSGLPSDRFFAERPEGSVSTLKIQRTQQEDSAVYLCASSFAVGLNTGELFFGEGSRLTVL.

This clonotype was observed at least ten times. The V and J genes are TRBV20-1 and TRBJ1-6; possibly TRBD1 for D (6 bases). Trimming left V 2 bases short and J 9 bases short, with 11 bases between. Per germline, CDR1 DFQATT and CDR2 SNEGSKA (reference sequence). The CDR3 contains 13 residues. CDR3 nucleotide sequence: TGCAGTGCTAGACTACAGGGTGTTTCACCCCTCCACTTT. Its translation is CSARLQGVSPLHF.

At least ten counts were recorded for this clonotype. J is TRBJ2-3 and V is TRBV9; D uncertain. The CDR3 sequence is 12 residues long. Germline values: CDR1 SGDLS, CDR2 YYNGEE. Trimming shortened V by 0 bases and J by 6 bases, and 5 bases separated the two germline ends. CDR3 bases: TGTGCCAGCAGCGTAGTAGGGGATACGCAGTATTTT. Protein product: CASSVVGDTQYF.

The chain carries TRBV3-1 and TRBJ2-5; the D is unclear. Germline V gene data show CDR1 as LGHDT and CDR2 as YNNKEL (reference sequence). V was cut by 0 bases and J by 4 bases, with 21 bases left in between. The CDR3 consists of 18 residues. The CDR3 region is CASSQDSLLGPNRETQYF. The CDR3, as DNA: TGTGCCAGCAGCCAAGATAGTCTACTGGGCCCGAACAGAGAGACCCAGTACTTC.

As regards this clonotype: With a much larger clone just one base away, this may be a read error. This chain uses TRBV5-1 with TRBJ2-5, with 9 bases that match TRBD1. Germline V gene data show CDR1 as SGHRS and CDR2 as YFSETQ. The CDR3 extends over 15 amino acids. DNA for the CDR3: TGCACCAGCAGCTCGAAACGACAGGGGGAAGAGACCCAGTACTTC. Encoded protein: CTSSSKRQGEETQYF.

In this sample, this clonotype turned up a few times. The genes are TRBV27 and TRBJ2-1; D ambiguous. In germline, CDR1 is MNHEY, CDR2 SMNVEV (reference sequence). The CDR3 is 15 amino acids. V gave up 0 bases and J gave up 2 bases, with 8 bases separating them. The CDR3 loop reads CASSLSSAPYNEQFF. The CDR3 nucleotides are TGTGCCAGCAGTTTATCGTCAGCCCCCTACAATGAGCAGTTCTTC.

This chain joins TRBV5-1 and TRBJ1-1; 8 bases agree with TRBD1. This CDR3 spans 14 amino acids. The J segment lost 1 base and the V segment lost 4 bases, leaving 3 bases of the junction unmatched. Per the germline V gene, CDR1 is SGHRS and CDR2 is YFSETQ. This CDR3 is CASSEQGANTEAFF. CDR3 DNA sequence: TGCGCCAGCAGCGAGCAGGGGGCGAACACTGAAGCTTTCTTT.

This clonotype has a count of ten or more. The chain is built from TRBV5-5 and TRBJ1-4; D gene unclear. V was shortened by 4 bases and J by 0 bases, with 10 bases between the two germline ends. The CDR3 length is 15 residues. Germline V gene lookup returns CDR1 SGHKS and CDR2 YYEKEE (reference sequence). In nucleotides, the CDR3 is TGTGCCAGCAGCCCCAAATATGCAACTAATGAAAAACTGTTTTTT. Translated: CASSPKYATNEKLFF.

This clonotype appeared many times. The rearrangement uses TRBV7-2 and TRBJ2-3; D gene unclear. V was pared by 5 bases and J by 3 bases, with 6 bases between. The CDR3 covers 12 residues. Germline V gene sequence: CDR1 SGHTA, CDR2 FQGNSA. CDR3 region: CASSIMTDTQYF. CDR3 coding DNA: TGTGCCAGCAGCATCATGACAGATACGCAGTATTTT. Based on the CDR3 plus reference TRBV7-2 and TRBJ2-3, the full variable domain is GAGVSQSPSNKVTEKGKDVELRCDPISGHTALYWYRQSLGQGLEFLIYFQGNSAPDKSGLPSDRFSAERTGGSVSTLTIQRTQQEDSAVYLCASSIMTDTQYFGPGTRLTVL.

The chain carries TRBV6-1 and TRBJ2-7; D is undetermined. The V end lost 9 bases, the J end lost 3 bases, and 12 bases lay between the germline ends. CDR3 length equals 12 residues. Per germline, CDR1 MNHNS and CDR2 SASEGT. Written as DNA, the CDR3 is TGTGCCAGTCTCCGCGGAAACTACGAGCAGTACTTC. It specifies CASLRGNYEQYF.

Only a few counts were recorded for this clonotype. V is TRBV11-3 and J is TRBJ1-3; possible D gene TRBD1, 5 bases. The V and J ends lost 4 bases and 4 bases respectively, with 11 bases between them. The CDR3 is made up of 14 amino acids. Germline-derived CDR1 and CDR2 are SGHNT and YENEEA. DNA for the CDR3: TGTGCCAGCAGCTCGGGGCTACCGGGAAACACCATATATTTT. It encodes CASSSGLPGNTIYF.

This sequence joins TRBV2 and TRBJ2-5, with a tentative D call TRBD1 (5 bases). V lost 3 bases and J lost 1, with 12 bases in between. Germline V gene data show CDR1 as SNHLY and CDR2 as FYNNEI. The CDR3 length is 15 residues. The CDR3 loop is CASSEGRWGQETQYF. CDR3 DNA sequence: TGTGCCAGCAGTGAGGGGCGGTGGGGCCAAGAGACCCAGTACTTC.

This clonotype appeared a few times. Written as DNA, the CDR3 is TGCAGTGCTAGAAGCGTTTCGCCCTACGAGCAGTACTTC. Translating gives CSARSVSPYEQYF. The V gene is TRBV20-1, the J gene TRBJ2-7; no reliable D call. Trimming took off 2 bases at V and 2 bases at J, with 10 bases between the two ends. CDR3 length equals 13 residues. CDR1 DFQATT and CDR2 SNEGSKA come from the germline V gene (reference sequence).

The rearrangement links TRBV29-1 to TRBJ1-1, with D unclear. Germline V CDR1 and CDR2: SQVTM, ANQGSEA. V lost 3 bases to trimming and J lost 1 base, with 9 bases between them. CDR3 length: 13 amino acids. The chain's CDR3 is CSVEEEWNTEAFF. The CDR3 region has the DNA TGCAGCGTTGAGGAAGAATGGAACACTGAAGCTTTCTTT.

This clonotype showed up just once. V and J are TRBV20-1 and TRBJ1-4, with D perhaps TRBD1 (6 bases). CDR1 and CDR2 (germline): DFQATT, SNEGSKA (reference sequence). V lost 5 bases and J 5 bases, leaving 9 bases between the germline ends. The length of the CDR3 is 12 residues. CDR3 region: CSALRGNEKLFF. The CDR3 DNA reads as TGCAGTGCTCTTAGGGGGAATGAAAAACTGTTTTTT.

This clonotype was seen a handful of times. The chain is built from TRBV4-1 and TRBJ1-2, with D possibly being TRBD1 (5 bases). CDR3 size: 16 residues. The V end lost 0 bases, the J end lost 3 bases, and 14 bases lay between the germline ends. The germline V gene encodes CDR1 MGHRA and CDR2 YSYEKL. The CDR3 loop is CASSQDQGPADYGYTF. In DNA form, the CDR3 reads TGCGCCAGCAGCCAAGATCAGGGCCCCGCCGACTATGGCTACACCTTC.

The J gene is TRBJ1-4, the V gene TRBV6-6, with 7 bases fitting TRBD1. This CDR3 comprises 13 residues. V was pared by 6 bases and J by 13 bases, with 11 bases of the junction left unmatched. From germline, CDR1 is MNHNY and CDR2 SVGAGI (reference sequence). The CDR3 region has the DNA TGTGCCAGCAGCTTGTCAGGGGGGCGAGGACTGTTTTTT. Residues: CASSLSGGRGLFF.

This clonotype came up many times. This rearrangement joins TRBV7-9 to TRBJ2-2; D might be TRBD1 (6 bases). The CDR3 sequence is 14 residues long. Between the trimmed V and J ends, which lost 7 bases and 7 bases, there was a span of 16 bases. The V gene's germline CDR1 is SEHNR and CDR2 FQNEAQ (reference sequence). The CDR3 DNA sequence: TGTGCCAGCACACAAGTACAGGGATACGGGGAGCTGTTTTTT. Protein: CASTQVQGYGELFF.

The rearrangement uses TRBV5-1 and TRBJ2-7; D might be TRBD2 (6 bases). CDR3 size: 14 residues. Trimming left V 1 base short and J 6 bases short, with 14 bases between. CDR1 and CDR2 from the germline V gene are SGHRS and YFSETQ. CDR3: CASSLSGLASEQYF. As DNA, the CDR3 is TGCGCCAGCAGCTTGTCAGGGCTAGCGAGCGAGCAGTACTTC.

The rearrangement uses TRBV24-1 and TRBJ1-1, with D uncertain. The V end lost 0 bases, the J end lost 1 base, and 8 bases lay between the germline ends. There are 15 residues in the CDR3. Germline CDR1 KGHDR, CDR2 SFDVKD. Here the CDR3 DNA reads TGTGCCACCAGTGATTTGGGACCGCAGAACACTGAAGCTTTCTTT. It is translated as CATSDLGPQNTEAFF.

This clonotype appeared a few times. This chain connects TRBV19 to TRBJ2-2; D perhaps matches TRBD1 (6 bases). The CDR3 is made up of 17 amino acids. The V gene lost 1 base and the J gene lost 5 bases, with 17 bases spanning the gap. The germline V gene encodes CDR1 LNHDA and CDR2 SQIVND (reference sequence). In DNA form, the CDR3 reads TGTGCCAGTAGTATAGTAACAGGGCGGAGGTTTACCGGGGAGCTGTTTTTT. This codes for CASSIVTGRRFTGELFF.

Written as DNA, the CDR3 is TGCGCCAGCAGCCAAGATCGGGGGGCAGGGACCGGGGAGCTGTTTTTT. Translated: CASSQDRGAGTGELFF. The gene calls are TRBV4-1 and TRBJ2-2, with D perhaps TRBD2 (7 bases). Looked up from germline, CDR1 is MGHRA and CDR2 is YSYEKL. The CDR3 runs to 16 residues. The ends were cut back, 0 bases at V and 5 bases at J, with 13 bases in the middle.

This clonotype appeared many times. The gene calls are TRBV12-3 or TRBV12-4 and TRBJ1-5; maybe TRBD1 (5 bases). This CDR3 has 12 residues. The CDR3 sequence is CGRGLDIQPQHF. The CDR3 DNA follows: TGTGGGAGGGGATTAGATATTCAGCCCCAGCATTTT.

V and J are TRBV19 and TRBJ1-6, with 7 bases matching TRBD1. The V segment lost 5 bases and the J segment 0 bases; nucleotides outside the gene matches: 1. This CDR3 comprises 15 residues. The germline V gene has CDR1 LNHDA and CDR2 SQIVND (reference sequence). The CDR3 loop reads CASSYRGSYNSPLHF. CDR3 bases: TGTGCCAGTAGTTACAGGGGCTCCTATAATTCACCCCTCCACTTT.

This clonotype was counted ten times or more. The rearrangement links TRBV3-1 to TRBJ2-1, with D possibly TRBD2 on 6 matching bases. The V and J ends lost 4 bases and 8 bases respectively, with 9 bases between them. CDR3 length equals 12 residues. Germline CDR1 LGHDT, CDR2 YNNKEL (reference sequence). CDR3 residues: CASSPGGDEQFF. DNA of the CDR3: TGTGCCAGCAGCCCAGGAGGGGATGAGCAGTTCTTC.

This clonotype was detected a few times. This chain joins TRBV28 and TRBJ2-1; D remains unclear. Germline CDR1 reads MDHEN; CDR2 reads SYDVKM. The CDR3 has 12 residues. Between the trimmed V and J ends, which lost 3 bases and 5 bases, there was a span of 5 bases. As DNA, the CDR3 is TGTGCCAGCAGTTTGCCCAACAATGAGCAGTTCTTC. It is translated as CASSLPNNEQFF.

This chain links TRBV6-1 with TRBJ2-3; D unresolved. Germline V CDR1 and CDR2: MNHNS, SASEGT. Trimming took 4 bases from V and 2 from J, leaving 10 bases between them. This CDR3 comprises 14 residues. CDR3 region: CASSGRTNTDTQYF. CDR3 DNA sequence: TGTGCCAGCAGTGGCCGGACCAACACAGATACGCAGTATTTT.

This rearrangement joins TRBV20-1 to TRBJ2-5, with 10 bases fitting TRBD2. Germline V CDR1 and CDR2: DFQATT, SNEGSKA (reference sequence). The length of the CDR3 is 14 residues. V shed 6 bases and J 4 bases; nucleotides not matched to a gene: 8. CDR3 amino acids: CSAEGLAGGETQYF. CDR3 nucleotide sequence: TGCAGTGCCGAAGGCTTAGCGGGAGGAGAGACCCAGTACTTC.

Ten or more counts support this clonotype. The chain employs TRBV10-3 and TRBJ1-5; D remains unclear. Between the trimmed V and J ends, which lost 3 bases and 1 base, there was a span of 4 bases. In germline, CDR1 is ENHRY, CDR2 SYGVKD. The CDR3 is 13 residues long. As DNA, the CDR3 is TGTGCCATCAGTGAATTCAGCAATCAGCCCCAGCATTTT. This codes for CAISEFSNQPQHF.

CDR3 in amino acids: CASSLDSPSPLHF. In DNA, the CDR3 is TGTGCCAGCAGCTTGGACAGTCCATCACCCCTCCACTTT. This chain links TRBV5-4 with TRBJ1-6; no definite D call. Deletions cut 0 bases from V and 10 bases from J, with 8 bases between. Germline values: CDR1 SGHNT, CDR2 YYREEE (reference sequence). CDR3 length: 13 amino acids.

The rearrangement joins TRBV6-2 or TRBV6-3 to TRBJ1-5; TRBD1 matches at 7 bases. With 2 bases clipped from V and 1 base from J, the junction kept 8 bases outside the gene matches. This CDR3 has 17 amino acids. Germline V gene data show CDR1 as MNHEY and CDR2 as SVGEGT. The CDR3 is CASSYRTGEGSNQPQHF. The DNA of the CDR3 is TGTGCCAGCAGTTACCGAACAGGGGAAGGAAGCAATCAGCCCCAGCATTTT.